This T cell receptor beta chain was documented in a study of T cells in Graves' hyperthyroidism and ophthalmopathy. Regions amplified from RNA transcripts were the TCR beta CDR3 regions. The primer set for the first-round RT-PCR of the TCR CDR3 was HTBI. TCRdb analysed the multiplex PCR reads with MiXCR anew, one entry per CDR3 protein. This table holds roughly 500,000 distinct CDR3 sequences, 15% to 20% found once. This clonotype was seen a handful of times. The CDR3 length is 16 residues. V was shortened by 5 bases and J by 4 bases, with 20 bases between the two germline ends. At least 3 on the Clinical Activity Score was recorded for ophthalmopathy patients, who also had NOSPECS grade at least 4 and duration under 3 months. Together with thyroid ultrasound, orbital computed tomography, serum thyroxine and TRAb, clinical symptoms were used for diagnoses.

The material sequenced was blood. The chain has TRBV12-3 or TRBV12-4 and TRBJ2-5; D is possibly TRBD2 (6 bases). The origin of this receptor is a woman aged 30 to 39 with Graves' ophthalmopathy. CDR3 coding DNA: TGTGCCAGCAGTCCCCCCCTAGCGTCCCCGGGAGAGACCCAGTACTTC. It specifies CASSPPLASPGETQYF.